This record concerns one TCR beta chain sequence. Its specificity is unknown. This sample was taken from a study of T cell responses to AZD1222 COVID-19 vaccine. Study-wide results and caveats: The repertoires were collected only after the peak T cell response. There were vaccine-associated CD4 TCRs across spike, dominant at 160-218 and 743-854. It was only a handful of AZD1222 recipients who were seropositive at baseline.

Using immunoSEQ multiplex PCR, the repertoire was profiled, and TCRdb retains in-frame clones only, with some absent. This table holds roughly 140,000 clones, approximately 91% found once. V was clipped by 7 bases and J by 2 bases, with 12 bases between them. CDR1 LNHDA and CDR2 SQIVND come from the germline V gene (reference sequence). CDR3 length: 14 residues. This chain joins TRBV19 and TRBJ1-5; unclear D gene. Specimen: peripheral blood, collected 28 days after the second AZD1222 dose. The TCR originated in an adult who received the AZD1222 COVID-19 vaccine. CDR3 coding DNA: TGTGCCAGTAAGGGTCAGGCGGGCAATCAGCCCCAGCATTTT. Translated, it gives CASKGQAGNQPQHF.